This T cell receptor beta chain was captured by sequencing in a study of cytomegalovirus exposure and HLA in healthy donors. Use of 60 Vbeta and 13 Jbeta primers characterized the PCR. Repertoires were generated with immunoSEQ multiplex PCR, while TCRdb's copy carries only in-frame clones and drops some. The repertoire holds some 150,000 clones, approximately 80% seen once, with about 7.7% in the top ten. CDR3 length: 12 residues. V trimming: 1 base; J trimming: 15 bases; junction bases outside the gene matches: 5. Germline-derived CDR1 and CDR2 are SNHLY and FYNNEI. The sequenced material came from PBMCs. The clonotype originates from a woman younger than 45 in good health and CMV-seropositive. The chain links TRBV2 to TRBJ2-1; the match to TRBD1 covers 8 bases. The CDR3 DNA reads TGTGCCAGCAGTGAAGGGCAGGGGGCCATGTTCTTC. It translates to CASSEGQGAMFF. The variable domain in full, completed from reference TRBV2 and TRBJ2-1, reads EPEVTQTPSHQVTQMGQEVILRCVPISNHLYFYWYRQILGQKVEFLVSFYNNEISEKSEIFDDQFSVERPDGSNFTLKIRSTKLEDSAMYFCASSEGQGAMFFGPGTRLTVL.